This T cell receptor beta chain came from a study of OX40 agonist ivuxolimab in advanced cancers. Study background: Mean age about 60 years, range about 20 to 79; roughly 80% male.

General study findings and limits: Compared with others, partial responders at 0.1-3.0 mg/kg displayed clonal expansion among the lowest. Mean expanded clone counts were higher in CD8+ than CD4+ T cells. What antigens the expanded peripheral T cells recognized was never established.

In the case of this clone: Its cognate antigen is unknown.

The CDR3 extends over 15 amino acids. Germline loops: CDR1 KGHSH, CDR2 LQKENI. V lost 3 bases and J lost 2; bases outside the gene matches: 7. The assay was immunoSEQ multiplex PCR, and TCRdb's table has in-frame clones only and misses some. The sample lists approximately 87,000 clones, about 88% occurring once. This chain connects TRBV18 to TRBJ2-7, with 7 bases that match TRBD2. The material was CD4+ or CD8+ T cells sorted from blood, obtained in a trial of the OX40 agonist ivuxolimab. The source of this sequence is an adult with an advanced solid tumor such as melanoma, head and neck, liver or kidney cancer. CDR3 coding DNA: TGTGCCAGCTCACCGGGACTCACTAGCGCCTACGAGCAGTACTTC. This gives the protein CASSPGLTSAYEQYF.